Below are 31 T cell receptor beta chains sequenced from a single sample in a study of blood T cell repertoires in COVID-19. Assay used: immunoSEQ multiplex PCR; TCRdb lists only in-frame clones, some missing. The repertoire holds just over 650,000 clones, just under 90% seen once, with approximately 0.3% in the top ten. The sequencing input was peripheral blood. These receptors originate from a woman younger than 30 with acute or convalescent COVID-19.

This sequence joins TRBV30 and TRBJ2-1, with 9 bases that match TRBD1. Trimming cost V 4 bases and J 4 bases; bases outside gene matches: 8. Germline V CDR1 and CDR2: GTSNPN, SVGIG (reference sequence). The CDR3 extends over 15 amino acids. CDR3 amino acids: CAWTRGTGIYNEQFF. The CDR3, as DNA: TGTGCCTGGACGCGAGGGACAGGGATTTACAATGAGCAGTTCTTC.

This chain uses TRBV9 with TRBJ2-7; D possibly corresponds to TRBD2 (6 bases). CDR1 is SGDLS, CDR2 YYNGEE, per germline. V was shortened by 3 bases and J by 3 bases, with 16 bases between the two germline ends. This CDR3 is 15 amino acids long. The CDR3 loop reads CASSASAGGDYEQYF. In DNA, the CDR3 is TGTGCCAGCAGCGCCTCTGCGGGCGGGGACTACGAGCAGTACTTC.

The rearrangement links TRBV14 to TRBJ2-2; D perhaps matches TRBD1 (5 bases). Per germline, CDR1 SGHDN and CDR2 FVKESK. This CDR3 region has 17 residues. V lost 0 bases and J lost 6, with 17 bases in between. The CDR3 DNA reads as TGTGCCAGCAGCCAAGAATGGGGCGGCCCCCTCCCCGGGGAGCTGTTTTTT. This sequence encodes CASSQEWGGPLPGELFF.

The CDR3 protein is CASSFGPQGALETQYF. Here the CDR3 DNA reads TGTGCCAGCAGCTTTGGCCCCCAGGGCGCGTTAGAGACCCAGTACTTC. The chain links TRBV7-7 to TRBJ2-5, with D perhaps matching TRBD1 (5 bases). Trimming removed 3 bases from V and 4 bases from J, with 18 bases in between. This CDR3 has 16 amino acids. From germline, CDR1 is SSHAT and CDR2 FNYEAQ (reference sequence).

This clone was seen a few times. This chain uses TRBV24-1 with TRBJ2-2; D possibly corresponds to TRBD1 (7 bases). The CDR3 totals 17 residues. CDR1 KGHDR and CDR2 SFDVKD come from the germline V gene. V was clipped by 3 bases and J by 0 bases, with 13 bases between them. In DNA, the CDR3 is TGTGCCACCAGTGATGCGGGACAGATATCGAACACCGGGGAGCTGTTTTTT. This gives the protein CATSDAGQISNTGELFF.

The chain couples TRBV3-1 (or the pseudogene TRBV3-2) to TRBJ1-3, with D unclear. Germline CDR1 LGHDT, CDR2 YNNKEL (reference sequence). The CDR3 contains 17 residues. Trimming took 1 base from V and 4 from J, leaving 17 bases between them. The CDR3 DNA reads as TGTGCCAGCAGCCAAGTTAACAAGTTGGTTGCAGGAAACACCATATATTTT. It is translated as CASSQVNKLVAGNTIYF.

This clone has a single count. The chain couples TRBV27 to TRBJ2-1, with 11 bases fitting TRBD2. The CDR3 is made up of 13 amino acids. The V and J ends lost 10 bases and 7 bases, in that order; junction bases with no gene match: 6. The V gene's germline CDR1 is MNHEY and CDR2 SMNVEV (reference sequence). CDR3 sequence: CATLTSGDNEQFF. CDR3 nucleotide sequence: TGTGCCACCTTGACTAGCGGGGATAATGAGCAGTTCTTC.

The CDR3 loop is CSVPQGHGYTF. The CDR3 DNA sequence: TGCAGCGTTCCCCAGGGGCATGGCTACACCTTC. The V gene is TRBV29-1, the J gene TRBJ1-2; D might be TRBD1 (6 bases). CDR1 and CDR2 from the germline V gene are SQVTM and ANQGSEA. V dropped 5 bases and J dropped 6 bases, with 10 bases sitting between them. The length of the CDR3 is 11 residues.

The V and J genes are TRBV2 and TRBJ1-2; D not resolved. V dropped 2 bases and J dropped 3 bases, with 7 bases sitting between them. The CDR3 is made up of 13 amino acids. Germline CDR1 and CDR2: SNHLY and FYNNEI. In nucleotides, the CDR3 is TGTGCCAGCAGTGAATGGCCGTACTATGGCTACACCTTC. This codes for CASSEWPYYGYTF.

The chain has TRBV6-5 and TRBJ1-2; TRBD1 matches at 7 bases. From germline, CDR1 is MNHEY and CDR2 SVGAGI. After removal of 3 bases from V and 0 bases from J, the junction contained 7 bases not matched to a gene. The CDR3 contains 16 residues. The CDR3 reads CASSYKGQGANYGYTF. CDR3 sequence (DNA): TGTGCCAGCAGTTATAAGGGGCAGGGGGCTAACTATGGCTACACCTTC.

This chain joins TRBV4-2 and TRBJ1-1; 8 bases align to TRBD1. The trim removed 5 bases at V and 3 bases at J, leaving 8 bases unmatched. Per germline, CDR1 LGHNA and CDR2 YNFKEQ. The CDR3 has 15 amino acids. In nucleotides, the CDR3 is TGTGCCAGCAGCGATAGGAACAGGGGGGACACTGAAGCTTTCTTT. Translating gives CASSDRNRGDTEAFF.

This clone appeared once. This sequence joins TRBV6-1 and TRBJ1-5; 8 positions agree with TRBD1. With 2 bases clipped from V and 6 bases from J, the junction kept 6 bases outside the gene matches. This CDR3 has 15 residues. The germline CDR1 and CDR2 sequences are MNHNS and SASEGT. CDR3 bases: TGTGCCAGCAGTGAATCAAGGACAGGGATTCAGCCCCAGCATTTT. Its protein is CASSESRTGIQPQHF.

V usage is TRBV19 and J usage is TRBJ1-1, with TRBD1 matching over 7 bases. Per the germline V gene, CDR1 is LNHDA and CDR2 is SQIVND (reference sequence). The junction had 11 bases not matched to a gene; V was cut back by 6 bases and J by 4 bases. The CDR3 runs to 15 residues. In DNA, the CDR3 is TGTGCCAGTAGCACCGCTGGACAGGTCCTCACTGAAGCTTTCTTT. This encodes CASSTAGQVLTEAFF.

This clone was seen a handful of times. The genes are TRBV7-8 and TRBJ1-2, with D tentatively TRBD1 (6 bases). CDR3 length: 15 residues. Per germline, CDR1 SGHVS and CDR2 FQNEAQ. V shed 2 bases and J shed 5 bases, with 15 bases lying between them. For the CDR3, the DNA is TGTGCCAGCAGCTTAATCGGTTCAGGGGAGTATGGCTACACCTTC. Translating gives CASSLIGSGEYGYTF.

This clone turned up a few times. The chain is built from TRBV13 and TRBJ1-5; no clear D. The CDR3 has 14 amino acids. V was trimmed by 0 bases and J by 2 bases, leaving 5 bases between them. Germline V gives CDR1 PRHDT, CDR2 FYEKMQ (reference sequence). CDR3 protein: CASSLGAGNQPQHF. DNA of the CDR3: TGTGCCAGCAGCTTAGGGGCAGGCAATCAGCCCCAGCATTTT.

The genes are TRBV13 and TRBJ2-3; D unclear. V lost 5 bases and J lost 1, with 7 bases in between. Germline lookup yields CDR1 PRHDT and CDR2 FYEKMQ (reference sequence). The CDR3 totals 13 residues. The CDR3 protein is CASSPTGTDTQYF. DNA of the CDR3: TGTGCCAGCAGCCCGACTGGCACAGATACGCAGTATTTT.

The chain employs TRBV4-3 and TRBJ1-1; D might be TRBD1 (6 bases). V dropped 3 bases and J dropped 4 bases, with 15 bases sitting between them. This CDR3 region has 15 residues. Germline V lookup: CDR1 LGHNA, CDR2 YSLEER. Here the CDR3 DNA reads TGCGCCAGCAGCCACCTAGGGGGTATCAGCACTGAAGCTTTCTTT. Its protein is CASSHLGGISTEAFF.

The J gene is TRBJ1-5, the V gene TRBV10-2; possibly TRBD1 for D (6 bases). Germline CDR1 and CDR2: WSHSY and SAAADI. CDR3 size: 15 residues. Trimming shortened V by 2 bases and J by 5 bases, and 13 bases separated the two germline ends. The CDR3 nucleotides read TGCGCCAGCAGTGAGGGCGGGGGCGTGCATCAGCCCCAGCATTTT. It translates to CASSEGGGVHQPQHF.

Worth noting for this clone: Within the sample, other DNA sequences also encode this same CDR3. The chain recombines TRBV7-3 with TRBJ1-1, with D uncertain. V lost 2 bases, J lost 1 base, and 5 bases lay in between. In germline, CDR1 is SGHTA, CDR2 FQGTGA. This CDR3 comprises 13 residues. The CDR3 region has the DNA TGTGCCAGCAGCTTATCCAGGAACACTGAAGCTTTCTTT. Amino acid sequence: CASSLSRNTEAFF.

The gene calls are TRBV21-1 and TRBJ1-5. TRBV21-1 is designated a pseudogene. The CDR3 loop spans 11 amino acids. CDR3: CASSGVQPQHF. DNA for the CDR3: TGTGCCAGCTCCGGGGTTCAGCCCCAGCATTTT.

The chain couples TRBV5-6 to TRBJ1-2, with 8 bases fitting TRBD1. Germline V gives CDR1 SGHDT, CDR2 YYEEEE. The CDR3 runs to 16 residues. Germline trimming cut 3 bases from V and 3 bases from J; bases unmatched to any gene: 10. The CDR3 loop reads CASSWGSPGQDYGYTF. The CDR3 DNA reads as TGTGCCAGCAGCTGGGGAAGTCCGGGACAGGACTATGGCTACACCTTC.

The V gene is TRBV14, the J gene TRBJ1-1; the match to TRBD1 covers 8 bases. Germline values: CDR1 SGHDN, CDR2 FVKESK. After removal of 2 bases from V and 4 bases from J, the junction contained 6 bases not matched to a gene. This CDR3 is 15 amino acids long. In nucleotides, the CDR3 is TGTGCCAGCAGCCAAACCGCAGGGGGCCCCACTGAAGCTTTCTTT. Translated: CASSQTAGGPTEAFF.

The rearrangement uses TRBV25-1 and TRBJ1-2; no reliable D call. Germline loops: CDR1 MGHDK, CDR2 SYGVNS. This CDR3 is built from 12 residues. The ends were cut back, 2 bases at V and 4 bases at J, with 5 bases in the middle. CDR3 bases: TGTGCCAGCAGTGAAAGCTCCTATGGCTACACCTTC. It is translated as CASSESSYGYTF.

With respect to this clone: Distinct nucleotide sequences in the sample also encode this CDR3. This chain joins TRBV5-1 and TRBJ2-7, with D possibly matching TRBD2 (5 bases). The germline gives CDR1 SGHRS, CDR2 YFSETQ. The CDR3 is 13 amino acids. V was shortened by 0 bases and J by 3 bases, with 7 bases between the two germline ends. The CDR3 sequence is CASSLVAGYEQYF. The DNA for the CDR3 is TGCGCCAGCAGCTTGGTCGCGGGCTACGAGCAGTACTTC.

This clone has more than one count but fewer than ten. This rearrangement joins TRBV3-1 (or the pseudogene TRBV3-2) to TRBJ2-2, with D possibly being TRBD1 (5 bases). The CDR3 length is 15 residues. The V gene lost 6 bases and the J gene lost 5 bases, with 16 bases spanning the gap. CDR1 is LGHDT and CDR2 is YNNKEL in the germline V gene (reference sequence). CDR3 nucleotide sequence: TGTGCCAGCAGTCAAACCCCAAGGGGTACCGGGGAGCTGTTTTTT. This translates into CASSQTPRGTGELFF.

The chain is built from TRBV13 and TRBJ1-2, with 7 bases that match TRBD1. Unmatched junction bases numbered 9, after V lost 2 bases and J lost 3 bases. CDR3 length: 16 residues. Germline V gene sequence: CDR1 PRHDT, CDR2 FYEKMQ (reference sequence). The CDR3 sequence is CASSLSPGTAYYGYTF. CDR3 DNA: TGTGCCAGCAGCTTAAGCCCCGGGACAGCATACTATGGCTACACCTTC. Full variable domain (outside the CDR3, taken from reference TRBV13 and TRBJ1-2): AAGVIQSPRHLIKEKRETATLKCYPIPRHDTVYWYQQGPGQDPQFLISFYEKMQSDKGSIPDRFSAQQFSDYHSELNMSSLELGDSALYFCASSLSPGTAYYGYTFGSGTRLTVV.

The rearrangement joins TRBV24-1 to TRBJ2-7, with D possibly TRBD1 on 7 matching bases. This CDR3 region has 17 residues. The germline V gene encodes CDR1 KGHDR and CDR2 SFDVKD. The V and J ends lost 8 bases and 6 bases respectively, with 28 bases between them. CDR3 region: CATIPARGYGREAEQYF. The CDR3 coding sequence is TGTGCCACCATCCCCGCCAGGGGGTATGGCAGGGAGGCCGAGCAGTACTTC.

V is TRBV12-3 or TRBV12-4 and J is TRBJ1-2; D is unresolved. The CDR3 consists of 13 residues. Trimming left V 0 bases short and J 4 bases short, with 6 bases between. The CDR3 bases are TGTGCCAGCAGTTTAGCACAGTTCTATGGCTACACCTTC. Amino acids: CASSLAQFYGYTF.

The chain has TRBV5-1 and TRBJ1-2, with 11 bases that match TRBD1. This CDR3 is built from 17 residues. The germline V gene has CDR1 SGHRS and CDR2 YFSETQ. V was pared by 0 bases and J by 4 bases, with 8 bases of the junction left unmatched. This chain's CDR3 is CASSLGWGTGGIYGYTF. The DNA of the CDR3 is TGCGCCAGCAGCTTGGGCTGGGGGACAGGGGGTATCTATGGCTACACCTTC.

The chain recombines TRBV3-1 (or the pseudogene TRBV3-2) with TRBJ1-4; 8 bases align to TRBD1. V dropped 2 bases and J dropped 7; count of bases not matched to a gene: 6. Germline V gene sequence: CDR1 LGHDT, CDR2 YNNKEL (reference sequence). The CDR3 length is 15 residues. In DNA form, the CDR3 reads TGTGCCAGCAGCCAAAGGACAGGGAGAGGTGAAAAACTGTTTTTT. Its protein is CASSQRTGRGEKLFF.

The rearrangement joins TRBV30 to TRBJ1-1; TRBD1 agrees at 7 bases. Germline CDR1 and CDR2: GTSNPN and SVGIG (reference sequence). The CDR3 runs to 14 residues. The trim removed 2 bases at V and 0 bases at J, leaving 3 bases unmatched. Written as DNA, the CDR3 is TGTGCCTGGAGTCAGGGACAGATGAACACTGAAGCTTTCTTT. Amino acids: CAWSQGQMNTEAFF. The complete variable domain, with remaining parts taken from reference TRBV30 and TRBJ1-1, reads SQTIHQWPATLVQPVGSPLSLECTVEGTSNPNLYWYRQAAGRGLQLLFYSVGIGQISSEVPQNLSASRPQDRQFILSSKKLLLSDSGFYLCAWSQGQMNTEAFFGQGTRLTVV.